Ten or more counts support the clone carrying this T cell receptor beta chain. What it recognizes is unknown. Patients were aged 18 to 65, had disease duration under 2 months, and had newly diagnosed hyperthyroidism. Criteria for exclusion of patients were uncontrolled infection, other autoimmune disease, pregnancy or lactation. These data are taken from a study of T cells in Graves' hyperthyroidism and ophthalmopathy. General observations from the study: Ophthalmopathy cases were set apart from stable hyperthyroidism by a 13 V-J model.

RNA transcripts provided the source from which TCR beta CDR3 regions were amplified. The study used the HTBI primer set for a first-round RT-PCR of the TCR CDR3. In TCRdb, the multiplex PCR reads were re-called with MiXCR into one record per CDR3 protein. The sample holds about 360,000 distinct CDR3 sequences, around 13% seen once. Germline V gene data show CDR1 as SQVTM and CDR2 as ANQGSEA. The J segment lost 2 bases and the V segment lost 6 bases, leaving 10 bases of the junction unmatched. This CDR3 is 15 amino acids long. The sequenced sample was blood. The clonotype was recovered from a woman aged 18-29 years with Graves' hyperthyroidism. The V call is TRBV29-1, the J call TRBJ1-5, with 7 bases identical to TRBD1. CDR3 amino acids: CSVRTGDSGNQPQHF. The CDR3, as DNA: TGCAGCGTCCGTACTGGGGACAGCGGCAATCAGCCCCAGCATTTT.